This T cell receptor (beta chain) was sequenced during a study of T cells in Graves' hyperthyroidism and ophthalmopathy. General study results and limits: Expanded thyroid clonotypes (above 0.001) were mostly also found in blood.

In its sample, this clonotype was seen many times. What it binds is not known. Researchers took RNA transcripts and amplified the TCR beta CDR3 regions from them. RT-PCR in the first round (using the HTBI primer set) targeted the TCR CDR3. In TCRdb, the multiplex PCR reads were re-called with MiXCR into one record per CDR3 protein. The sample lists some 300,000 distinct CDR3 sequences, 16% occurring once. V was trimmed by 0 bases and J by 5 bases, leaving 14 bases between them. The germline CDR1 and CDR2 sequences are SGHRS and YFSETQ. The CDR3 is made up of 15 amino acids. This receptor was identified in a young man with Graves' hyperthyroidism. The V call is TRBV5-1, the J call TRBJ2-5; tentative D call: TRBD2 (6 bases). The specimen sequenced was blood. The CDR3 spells CASSLDGTESETQYF. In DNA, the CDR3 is TGCGCCAGCAGCTTGGATGGGACTGAATCGGAGACCCAGTACTTC.